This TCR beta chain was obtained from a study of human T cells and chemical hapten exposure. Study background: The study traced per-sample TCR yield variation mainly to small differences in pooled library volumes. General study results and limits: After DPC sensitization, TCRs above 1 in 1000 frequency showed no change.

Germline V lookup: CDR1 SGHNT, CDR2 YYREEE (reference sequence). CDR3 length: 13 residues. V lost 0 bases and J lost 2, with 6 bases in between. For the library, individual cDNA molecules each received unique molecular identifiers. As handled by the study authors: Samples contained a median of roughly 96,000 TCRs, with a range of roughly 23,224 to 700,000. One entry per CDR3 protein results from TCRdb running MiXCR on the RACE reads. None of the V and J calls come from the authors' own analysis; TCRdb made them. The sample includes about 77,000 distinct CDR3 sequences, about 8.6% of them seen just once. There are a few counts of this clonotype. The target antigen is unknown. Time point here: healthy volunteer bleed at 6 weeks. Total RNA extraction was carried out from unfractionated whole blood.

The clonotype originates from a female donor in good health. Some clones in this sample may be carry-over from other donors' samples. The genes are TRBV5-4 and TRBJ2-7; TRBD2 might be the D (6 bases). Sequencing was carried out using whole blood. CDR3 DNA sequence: TGTGCCAGCAGCTTGGGGACTACCTACGAGCAGTACTTC. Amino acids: CASSLGTTYEQYF.